The clone carrying this T cell receptor (beta chain) has just one count. The antigen is undetermined. The CDR3 length is 15 residues. Per the germline V gene, CDR1 is SEHNR and CDR2 is FQNEAQ (reference sequence). Trimming removed 3 bases at V and 8 bases at J, with 16 bases between. Here immunoSEQ multiplex PCR was the method, and the copy in TCRdb shows in-frame clones only, minus some. The data show around 41,000 clones, around 94% seen once. These data come from a study of T cells in tuberculosis. Overall study: CD1B tetramers identified T cells specific for mycobacterial lipid GMM.

Findings and caveats of the study: Active tuberculosis alpha repertoires lay closer to GMM-specific TCRs than controls'.

The chain recombines TRBV7-9 with TRBJ1-4; D possibly corresponds to TRBD1 (5 bases). Sequenced material: PBMCs. The receptor comes from a donor aged 10 to 29 with latent tuberculosis or without tuberculosis infection. Some clones in this sample may be carry-over from other donors' samples. The CDR3 spells CASSFSGLYEEKLFF. CDR3 DNA: TGTGCCAGCAGCTTCTCAGGGTTATATGAAGAAAAACTGTTTTTT. Supplemented by reference TRBV7-9 and TRBJ1-4, the full variable domain reads DTGVSQNPRHKITKRGQNVTFRCDPISEHNRLYWYRQTLGQGPEFLTYFQNEAQLEKSRLLSDRFSAERPKGSFSTLEIQRTEQGDSAMYLCASSFSGLYEEKLFFGSGTQLSVL.